This TCR beta chain was sequenced during a study of cytomegalovirus exposure and HLA in healthy donors. 60 Vbeta and 13 Jbeta primers were used in PCR. Sequenced by immunoSEQ multiplex PCR; TCRdb stores in-frame clones only, minus some. The sample holds 80,000 to 100,000 clones, more than 75% seen once. Per the germline V gene, CDR1 is LGHNA and CDR2 is YSLEER. With V trimmed by 4 bases and J by 4 bases, 5 bases remained unmatched. The CDR3 is made up of 14 amino acids. Sequenced: PBMCs. The chain has TRBV4-3 and TRBJ1-2, with 8 bases lining up with TRBD1. This receptor was taken from a human donor in good health. The CDR3 sequence: CASSRTGIAYGYTF. Here the CDR3 DNA reads TGCGCCAGCAGCCGGACAGGGATCGCCTATGGCTACACCTTC.